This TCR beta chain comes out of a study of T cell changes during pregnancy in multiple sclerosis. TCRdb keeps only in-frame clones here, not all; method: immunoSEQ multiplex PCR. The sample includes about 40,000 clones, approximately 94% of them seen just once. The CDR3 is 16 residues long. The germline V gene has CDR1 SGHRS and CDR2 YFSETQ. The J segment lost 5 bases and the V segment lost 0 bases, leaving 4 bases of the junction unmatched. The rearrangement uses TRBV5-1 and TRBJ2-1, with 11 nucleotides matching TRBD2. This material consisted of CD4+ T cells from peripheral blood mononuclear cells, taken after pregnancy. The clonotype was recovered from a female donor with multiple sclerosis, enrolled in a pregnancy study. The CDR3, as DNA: TGCGCCAGCAGCTTGGGGGGGACTAGCGGTAACAATGAGCAGTTCTTC. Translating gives CASSLGGTSGNNEQFF.